Here is one T cell receptor beta chain with its context. Antigen unknown. Across several immunoSEQ plates, the genomic DNA of each subset was split evenly. Only in-frame clones appear in the TCRdb table, and some are missing; sequencing was by immunoSEQ multiplex PCR. The table shows about 450,000 clones, with approximately 79% occurring only once. There were only Caucasian adults among the donors, and all lived in Nashville, Tennessee. Genomic DNA for unsorted samples, which was extracted with the QIAamp DNA Blood Mini kit, came from 81 million or so PBMCs. This specimen comes from a study of shared clonotypes between healthy human individuals. The ends were cut back, 2 bases at V and 6 bases at J, with 9 bases in the middle. This CDR3 spans 13 amino acids. The germline V gene has CDR1 SGDLS and CDR2 YYNGEE. Study conclusions and caveats: Tissues were not sampled, only blood, and their repertoires likely differ.

Sequencing input: PBMCs. The clonotype originates from a woman aged 40 to 49 in good health. Some clones in this sample may be carry-over from other donors' samples. The chain employs TRBV9 and TRBJ1-3; D is unclear. CDR3 amino acids: CASSVRPANTIYF. Written as DNA, the CDR3 is TGTGCCAGCAGCGTCCGCCCGGCAAACACCATATATTTT.